This T cell receptor beta chain appears in the sequencing data of a study of blood T cell repertoires in COVID-19. Here immunoSEQ multiplex PCR was the method, and the copy in TCRdb shows in-frame clones only, minus some. Of fewer than 700,000 clones listed, around nine tenths are singletons. The CDR3 sequence is 15 residues long. V gave up 1 base and J gave up 7 bases, with 13 bases separating them. Germline loops: CDR1 SGHTA, CDR2 FQGTGA. The J gene is TRBJ2-2, the V gene TRBV7-3; a possible D gene is TRBD1 (6 bases). Sequenced input: peripheral blood. The TCR comes from a woman aged 50 to 60 with COVID-19, enrolled during active disease. The CDR3 protein is CASSLSTGSSGELFF. In nucleotides, the CDR3 is TGTGCCAGCAGCTTAAGTACAGGGTCGAGCGGGGAGCTGTTTTTT.